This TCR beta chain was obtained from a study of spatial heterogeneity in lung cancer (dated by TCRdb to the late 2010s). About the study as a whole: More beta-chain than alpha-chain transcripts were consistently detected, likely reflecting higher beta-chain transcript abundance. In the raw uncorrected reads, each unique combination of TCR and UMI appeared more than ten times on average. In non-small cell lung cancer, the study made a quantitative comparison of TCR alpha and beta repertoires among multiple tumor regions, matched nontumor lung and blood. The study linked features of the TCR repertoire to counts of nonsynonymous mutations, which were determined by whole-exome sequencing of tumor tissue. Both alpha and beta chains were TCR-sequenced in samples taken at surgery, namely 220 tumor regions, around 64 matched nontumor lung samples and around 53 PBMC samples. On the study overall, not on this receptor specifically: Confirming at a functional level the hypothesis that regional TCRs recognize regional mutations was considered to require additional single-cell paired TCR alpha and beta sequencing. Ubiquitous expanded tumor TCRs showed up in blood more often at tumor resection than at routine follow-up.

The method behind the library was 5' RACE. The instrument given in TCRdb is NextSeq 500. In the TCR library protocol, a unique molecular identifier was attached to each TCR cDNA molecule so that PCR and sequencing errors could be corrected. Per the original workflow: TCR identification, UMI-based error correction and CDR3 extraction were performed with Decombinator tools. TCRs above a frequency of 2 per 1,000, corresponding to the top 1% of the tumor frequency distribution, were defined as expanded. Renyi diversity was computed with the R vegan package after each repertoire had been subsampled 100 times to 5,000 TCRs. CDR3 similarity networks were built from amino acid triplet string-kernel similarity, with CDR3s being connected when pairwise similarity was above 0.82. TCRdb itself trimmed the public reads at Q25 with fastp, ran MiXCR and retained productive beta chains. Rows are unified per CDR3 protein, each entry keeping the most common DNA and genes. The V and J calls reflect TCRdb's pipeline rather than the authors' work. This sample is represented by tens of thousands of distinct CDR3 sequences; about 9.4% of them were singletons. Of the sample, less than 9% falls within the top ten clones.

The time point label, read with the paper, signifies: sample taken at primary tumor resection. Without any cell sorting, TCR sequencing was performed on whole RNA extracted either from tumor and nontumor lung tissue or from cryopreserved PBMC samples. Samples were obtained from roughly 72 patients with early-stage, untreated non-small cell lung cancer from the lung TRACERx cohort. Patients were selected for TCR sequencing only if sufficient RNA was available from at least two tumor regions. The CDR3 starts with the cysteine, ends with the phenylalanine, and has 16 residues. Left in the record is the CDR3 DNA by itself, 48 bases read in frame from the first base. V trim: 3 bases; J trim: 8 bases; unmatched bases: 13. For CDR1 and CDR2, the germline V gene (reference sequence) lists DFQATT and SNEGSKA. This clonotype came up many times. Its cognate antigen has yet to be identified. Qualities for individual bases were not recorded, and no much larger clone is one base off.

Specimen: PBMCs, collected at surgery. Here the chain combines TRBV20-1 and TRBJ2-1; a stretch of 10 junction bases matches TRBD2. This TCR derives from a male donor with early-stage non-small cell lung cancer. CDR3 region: CSASDKAGGAWDEQFF. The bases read TGCAGTGCTAGTGACAAAGCGGGAGGGGCGTGGGATGAGCAGTTCTTC.